Following are 7 T cell receptor beta chains from one sample sequenced in a study of beta chain features in type 1 diabetes listed by TCRdb under 2018. Summary of the overall study and its limitations: A moderate but significant shortening of TCRB CDR3 length was observed in type 1 diabetes patients in all four CD4+ subsets.

For these receptors, no antigen is known. The library was made by the immunoSEQ multiplex PCR assay. The entire isolated RNA was reverse transcribed using the High Capacity cDNA Reverse Transcription Kit, and thus expressed TCRB transcripts were sequenced. The table comes from immuneACCESS by way of TCRdb, which keeps in-frame sequences with V and J called. Part of the clones is missing from these tables; in studies checked, under half for an unresolved V gene and the rest for unknown reasons. This sample lists about 740,000 clones; 13% were detected once. Less than 0.025% of the sample comes from the top ten. The sequenced sample consisted of naive CD4+ T cells from blood. What the cell subset or site label conveys for this sample: true naive CD4+ T cells. All receptors derive from a man younger than 35 with type 1 diabetes.

The chain has TRBV5-1 and TRBJ1-4; D not resolved. V lost 0 bases to trimming and J lost 0 bases, with 9 bases between them. The CDR3 contains 16 residues. From germline, CDR1 is SGHRS and CDR2 YFSETQ. CDR3 loop: CASSLVGRTTNEKLFF. In DNA form, the CDR3 reads TGCGCCAGCAGCTTGGTAGGGCGGACAACTAATGAAAAACTGTTTTTT.

This clone was observed a handful of times. The CDR3 DNA reads as TGCAGCGTTGGTGGGGTTAGTGGGGGCACTGAAGCTTTCTTT. Translating gives CSVGGVSGGTEAFF. The chain is built from TRBV29-1 and TRBJ1-1, with TRBD1 as a possible D gene (5 bases). This CDR3 region has 14 residues. Deletions cut 4 bases from V and 4 bases from J, with 16 bases between. The germline V gene has CDR1 SQVTM and CDR2 ANQGSEA.

The chain combines TRBV29-1 with TRBJ2-1, with D perhaps given as TRBD1 or TRBD2 (6 bases each). The CDR3 spans 12 residues. Germline V CDR1 and CDR2: SQVTM, ANQGSEA. V was clipped by 4 bases and J by 6 bases, with 10 bases between them. The CDR3 region has the DNA TGCAGCGTTGGGAGGGGGACCAATGAGCAGTTCTTC. Encoded protein: CSVGRGTNEQFF.

The table lists this clone with a few counts. V is TRBV7-2 and J is TRBJ1-2; D is uncertain. Trimming took off 3 bases at V and 1 base at J, with 9 bases between the two ends. CDR1 and CDR2 from the germline V gene are SGHTA and FQGNSA. The CDR3 has 14 residues. CDR3 loop: CASSLDGFNYGYTF. The CDR3 DNA sequence: TGTGCCAGCAGCTTGGACGGATTTAACTATGGCTACACCTTC.

V usage is TRBV4-2 and J usage is TRBJ1-5; no reliable D call. Trimming shortened V by 0 bases and J by 4 bases, and 7 bases separated the two germline ends. The germline V gene has CDR1 LGHNA and CDR2 YNFKEQ. The CDR3 totals 14 residues. The chain's CDR3 is CASSQDGPNQPQHF. DNA for the CDR3: TGTGCCAGCAGCCAAGATGGGCCGAATCAGCCCCAGCATTTT.

This clone occurred a few times. The rearrangement joins TRBV28 to TRBJ2-7; TRBD1 aligns across 9 bases. The V segment lost 4 bases and the J segment 5 bases; nucleotides outside the gene matches: 9. The CDR3 is made up of 15 amino acids. CDR1 MDHEN and CDR2 SYDVKM come from the germline V gene. The CDR3 loop is CASSSSWDRAHEQYF. The CDR3, as DNA: TGTGCCAGCAGTTCTTCTTGGGACAGGGCCCACGAGCAGTACTTC. The full variable domain, completed using reference TRBV28 and TRBJ2-7, is DVKVTQSSRYLVKRTGEKVFLECVQDMDHENMFWYRQDPGLGLRLIYFSYDVKMKEKGDIPEGYSVSREKKERFSLILESASTNQTSMYLCASSSSWDRAHEQYFGPGTRLTVT.

A few counts support this clone. The CDR3 loop reads CAWSVQLAGGNTQYF. CDR3 sequence (DNA): TGTGCCTGGAGTGTACAACTAGCGGGGGGCAATACGCAGTATTTT. V usage is TRBV30 and J usage is TRBJ2-3; the match to TRBD2 covers 12 bases. Germline trimming cut 0 bases from V and 7 bases from J; bases unmatched to any gene: 5. Germline V gives CDR1 GTSNPN, CDR2 SVGIG (reference sequence). CDR3 size: 15 residues.